Each of the 30 T cell receptor beta chains below was sequenced from the same sample in a study of blood T cells in healthy people across ages. Combining a sample-barcoded 5' primer with a J-beta primer mix, a second PCR ran for roughly 6 to 12 cycles. MiXCR, run by TCRdb on the 5' RACE reads, gives a single entry per CDR3 protein. Of fewer than 750,000 distinct CDR3 sequences in the sample, 45% to 60% are singletons; the top ten hold roughly 14%. Sequencing was performed on blood. These receptors were taken from a woman at least 80 years old in good health.

The rearrangement joins TRBV29-1 to TRBJ2-2; the D is unclear. V was clipped by 3 bases and J by 4 bases, with 9 bases between them. CDR3 size: 13 residues. Germline values: CDR1 SQVTM, CDR2 ANQGSEA. The CDR3 bases are TGCAGCGTTGATGTACTGGGCACCGGGGAGCTGTTTTTT. The encoded protein is CSVDVLGTGELFF.

The V gene is TRBV4-1, the J gene TRBJ2-3, with unresolved D. Germline values: CDR1 MGHRA, CDR2 YSYEKL. The V and J ends lost 6 bases and 3 bases respectively, with 4 bases between them. The CDR3 contains 11 residues. CDR3 in amino acids: CASRQTDTQYF. CDR3 DNA: TGCGCCAGCAGACAGACAGATACGCAGTATTTT.

In regard to this clonotype: A much larger clonotype is one base distant, so this may be a read error. The chain uses TRBV20-1 and TRBJ2-1; 11 nucleotides match TRBD2. The CDR3 length is 14 residues. Germline CDR1 reads DFQATT; CDR2 reads SNEGSKA (reference sequence). The CDR3 nucleotides read TGCGGTGCTAGACATAGCGGGGGGGCCAATGAGCAGTTCTTC. Protein: CGARHSGGANEQFF.

The genes are TRBV28 and TRBJ2-3; 7 positions agree with TRBD2. CDR1 and CDR2 from the germline V gene are MDHEN and SYDVKM. J gave up 4 bases and V 6 bases, and 4 bases lay outside the gene matches. The CDR3 spans 13 residues. The chain's CDR3 is CASRGGRADTQYF. The DNA for the CDR3 is TGTGCCAGCAGGGGGGGGAGGGCAGATACGCAGTATTTT.

The chain couples TRBV2 to TRBJ2-3; D is perhaps TRBD2 (5 bases). From germline, CDR1 is SNHLY and CDR2 FYNNEI. There are 13 residues in the CDR3. Trimming shortened V by 6 bases and J by 6 bases, and 13 bases separated the two germline ends. CDR3 nucleotides: TGTGCCAGCAGGAGGATGGAGCGGGATACGCAGTATTTT. It encodes CASRRMERDTQYF.

The chain employs TRBV5-4 and TRBJ1-6; TRBD1 agrees at 9 bases. This CDR3 comprises 16 residues. The V segment lost 2 bases and the J segment 10 bases; nucleotides outside the gene matches: 10. CDR1 and CDR2 from the germline V gene are SGHNT and YYREEE (reference sequence). Written as DNA, the CDR3 is TGTGCCAGCAGCTTATTCCCACAGGGGGCGAACTCACCCCTCCACTTT. It is translated as CASSLFPQGANSPLHF. The complete variable domain, with remaining parts taken from reference TRBV5-4 and TRBJ1-6, reads ETGVTQSPTHLIKTRGQQVTLRCSSQSGHNTVSWYQQALGQGPQFIFQYYREEENGRGNFPPRFSGLQFPNYSSELNVNALELDDSALYLCASSLFPQGANSPLHFGNGTRLTVT.

Regarding this clonotype: The junction differs from germline at one of its ends, possibly a read error. This rearrangement joins TRBV24-1 to TRBJ2-1; no definite D call. CDR3 length: 13 residues. Germline CDR1 reads KGHDR; CDR2 reads SFDVKD. CDR3 DNA sequence: TGTGCCACCAGGGATTTGGGCCACAATGAGCAGTTCTTC. It yields the protein CATRDLGHNEQFF.

On this clonotype: At one boundary the junction diverges from the germline segment, which might be a read error. This chain links TRBV9 with TRBJ2-1, with TRBD1 identical over 8 bases. The germline V gene has CDR1 SGDLS and CDR2 YYNGEE. The CDR3 is made up of 16 amino acids. CDR3 in amino acids: CAGSVRTGSSYNEQFF. CDR3 nucleotides: TGTGCCGGCAGCGTGAGGACAGGGAGCTCCTACAATGAGCAGTTCTTC.

The chain is built from TRBV10-3 and TRBJ2-7; 7 bases line up with TRBD2. The CDR3 has 11 amino acids. The germline V gene encodes CDR1 ENHRY and CDR2 SYGVKD. Trimming cost V 5 bases and J 12 bases; bases outside gene matches: 7. This CDR3 reads CAISSSGDLYF. For the CDR3, the DNA is TGTGCCATCAGTTCCAGCGGGGACTTGTACTTC.

This clonotype is a singleton in its sample. This may stem from a read error, because a much larger clone lies one nucleotide away. The chain recombines TRBV27 with TRBJ2-1; a possible D gene is TRBD2 (5 bases). CDR3 size: 16 residues. The V and J ends lost 4 bases and 6 bases respectively, with 19 bases between them. CDR1 is MNHEY and CDR2 is SMNVEV in the germline V gene (reference sequence). The CDR3 bases are TGTGCCAGCAGTTCACGACTAACCAGGATTGTCAATGAGCAGTTCTTC. This encodes CASSSRLTRIVNEQFF.

The rearrangement joins TRBV2 to TRBJ2-5, with a weak D call TRBD1 (6 bases). Matching the DNA end better, TRBJ2-7 makes the J call doubtful. The CDR3 is made up of 14 amino acids. Germline lookup yields CDR1 SNHLY and CDR2 FYNNEI. The CDR3 nucleotides read TGTGCCAGCACTATACAGGGACCTTCAGGCGAGCAGTACTTC. Residues: CASTIQGPSGEQYF.

This clonotype was seen at least ten times. V and J are TRBV3-1 and TRBJ2-3; D gene ambiguous. V dropped 0 bases and J dropped 0 bases, with 10 bases sitting between them. Germline lookup yields CDR1 LGHDT and CDR2 YNNKEL (reference sequence). CDR3 length: 16 residues. Here the CDR3 DNA reads TGTGCCAGCAGCCAAGATCACGGGTGGAGCACAGATACGCAGTATTTT. Translating it yields CASSQDHGWSTDTQYF.

This clonotype has at least ten counts. This sequence joins TRBV12-3 or TRBV12-4 and TRBJ2-5, with D maybe TRBD2 (5 bases). V lost 5 bases and J 4 bases, leaving 14 bases between the germline ends. The CDR3 has 14 residues. The CDR3 loop reads CASSRSRGRETQYF. The DNA for the CDR3 is TGTGCCAGCAGTCGCTCCAGAGGGCGAGAGACCCAGTACTTC.

As regards this clonotype: A much larger clone lies a single base off, so this may be a read error. This chain uses TRBV4-1 with TRBJ2-4, with 9 bases that match TRBD1. Looked up from germline, CDR1 is MGHRA and CDR2 is YSYEKL. This CDR3 contains 19 residues. CDR3 nucleotides: TGCGCCGGCAGCCAAGAACAGGGGGCCGTCCAGGTAGCCAAAAACATTCAGTACTTC. This codes for CAGSQEQGAVQVAKNIQYF.

The chain has TRBV6-6 and TRBJ2-7; D is possibly TRBD1 or TRBD2 (5 bases each). The DNA end favors TRBJ2-4, so the J call may be wrong. This CDR3 spans 13 amino acids. Germline-derived CDR1 and CDR2 are MNHNY and SVGAGI (reference sequence). The CDR3 loop reads CASMGPPGAIQYF. The CDR3 DNA follows: TGTGCCAGCATGGGACCACCTGGGGCCATTCAGTACTTC.

This clonotype was seen a few times. The rearrangement uses TRBV11-3 and TRBJ1-1, with TRBD1 as a possible D gene (5 bases). The CDR3 is 14 amino acids. The V end was cut by 4 bases, the J end by 0 bases, with 9 bases between. Germline assignment: CDR1 SGHNT and CDR2 YENEEA. The CDR3 loop reads CASSSGRVNTEAFF. CDR3 DNA: TGTGCCAGCAGCTCGGGACGGGTGAACACTGAAGCTTTCTTT.

This clonotype showed up just a few times. The gene calls are TRBV19 and TRBJ2-3; the D is unclear. There are 14 residues in the CDR3. Trimming took 3 bases from V and 1 from J, leaving 8 bases between them. Germline lookup yields CDR1 LNHDA and CDR2 SQIVND (reference sequence). The CDR3 reads CASSIPAGTDTQYF. For the CDR3, the DNA is TGTGCCAGTAGTATCCCGGCGGGCACAGATACGCAGTATTTT.

With respect to this clonotype: A much larger clone differs by one base, so this may be a read error. The chain employs TRBV12-3 or TRBV12-4 and TRBJ2-7; D might be TRBD1 (5 bases). V was cut by 7 bases and J by 6 bases, with 19 bases left in between. The CDR3 length is 14 residues. The CDR3 sequence: CASTDSVLSLEQYF. CDR3 nucleotide sequence: TGTGCCAGCACCGACAGCGTACTTTCGCTCGAGCAGTACTTC.

A word on this clonotype: A clone one base away is much larger, so this may be a read error. The V call is TRBV12-3 or TRBV12-4, the J call TRBJ2-7, with D unresolved. The CDR3 contains 12 residues. The CDR3 sequence is CVSSFGPYEQYF. The CDR3 DNA reads TGTGTCAGCAGCTTCGGACCCTACGAGCAGTACTTC.

This clonotype was recorded a few times. The chain couples TRBV2 to TRBJ1-1; D is uncertain. CDR3 length equals 13 residues. Trimming removed 6 bases from V and 1 base from J, with 9 bases in between. Germline CDR1 reads SNHLY; CDR2 reads FYNNEI. CDR3 sequence reads: CASRVEENTEAFF. In DNA form, the CDR3 reads TGTGCCAGCAGGGTGGAGGAGAACACTGAAGCTTTCTTT.

V is TRBV4-1 and J is TRBJ1-1; D uncertain. Germline V gene data show CDR1 as MGHRA and CDR2 as YSYEKL. The CDR3 length is 13 residues. With 1 base removed from V and 5 bases from J, the gap between germline ends came to 8 bases. The CDR3 DNA follows: TGCGCCAGCAGCCAAGTAATCAGGACTGAAGCTTTCTTT. It translates to CASSQVIRTEAFF.

The V gene is TRBV6-5, the J gene TRBJ1-5; 7 bases fit TRBD1. Germline trimming cut 2 bases from V and 3 bases from J; bases unmatched to any gene: 10. CDR1 and CDR2 (germline): MNHEY, SVGAGI. The CDR3 covers 17 residues. CDR3: CASSYTWDSSLNQPQHF. CDR3 sequence (DNA): TGTGCCAGCAGTTACACCTGGGACAGCAGCCTCAATCAGCCCCAGCATTTT.

The V and J genes are TRBV30 and TRBJ1-1, with a tentative D call TRBD1 (6 bases). Per germline, CDR1 GTSNPN and CDR2 SVGIG (reference sequence). V lost 3 bases and J lost 4, with 9 bases in between. This CDR3 spans 12 amino acids. Here the CDR3 reads CAWSRGFTEAFF. Written as DNA, the CDR3 is TGTGCCTGGAGCAGGGGATTCACTGAAGCTTTCTTT. Drawing the rest from reference TRBV30 and TRBJ1-1, the complete variable domain is SQTIHQWPATLVQPVGSPLSLECTVEGTSNPNLYWYRQAAGRGLQLLFYSVGIGQISSEVPQNLSASRPQDRQFILSSKKLLLSDSGFYLCAWSRGFTEAFFGQGTRLTVV.

This clonotype showed up just a few times. This chain joins TRBV20-1 and TRBJ2-5; D perhaps matches TRBD2 (6 bases). Germline CDR1 and CDR2: DFQATT and SNEGSKA (reference sequence). Trimming pared 3 bases from V and 7 bases from J, leaving 15 bases between. CDR3 length: 13 amino acids. CDR3 coding DNA: TGCAGTGCTAGGCGGGGAGCCGACGGGACCCAGTACTTC. Residues: CSARRGADGTQYF.

As concerns this clonotype: A much larger clone sits a single nucleotide away, making a read error possible. This chain joins TRBV9 and TRBJ2-1; D is unresolved. The DNA end is a closer match to TRBJ2-7, so the J assignment may be wrong. This CDR3 has 16 amino acids. Germline CDR1 SGDLS, CDR2 YYNGEE. The CDR3, as DNA: TGTGCCAGCAGCGTAGCCCCCTATAGCTCCTACAATGAGCAGTACTTC. Residues: CASSVAPYSSYNEQYF.

The V gene is TRBV3-1, the J gene TRBJ2-3, with D perhaps TRBD2 (5 bases). This CDR3 spans 14 amino acids. Per germline, CDR1 LGHDT and CDR2 YNNKEL (reference sequence). The V end was cut by 5 bases, the J end by 2 bases, with 11 bases between. CDR3 DNA: TGTGCCAGCAGCGGGGAGAGGCCCACAGATACGCAGTATTTT. Protein product: CASSGERPTDTQYF.

V and J are TRBV7-2 and TRBJ2-1, with 8 bases aligning to TRBD1. The trim removed 2 bases at V and 9 bases at J, leaving 9 bases unmatched. The CDR3 is 15 amino acids. In germline, CDR1 is SGHTA, CDR2 FQGNSA. As DNA, the CDR3 is TGTGCCAGCAGCTTAAATCAGGGGGCAAAGGGTGAGCAGTTCTTC. Translating gives CASSLNQGAKGEQFF. The entire variable domain, with the rest obtained from reference TRBV7-2 and TRBJ2-1, is as follows: GAGVSQSPSNKVTEKGKDVELRCDPISGHTALYWYRQSLGQGLEFLIYFQGNSAPDKSGLPSDRFSAERTGGSVSTLTIQRTQQEDSAVYLCASSLNQGAKGEQFFGPGTRLTVL.

This clonotype was seen many times. The gene calls are TRBV5-1 and TRBJ2-2; D unclear. V was pared by 0 bases and J by 4 bases, with 4 bases between. The CDR3 is 13 residues long. Germline CDR1 reads SGHRS; CDR2 reads YFSETQ. CDR3 bases: TGCGCCAGCAGCTTGGTGGGCACCGGGGAGCTGTTTTTT. Its translation: CASSLVGTGELFF. The whole variable domain, filled in from reference TRBV5-1 and TRBJ2-2, reads KAGVTQTPRYLIKTRGQQVTLSCSPISGHRSVSWYQQTPGQGLQFLFEYFSETQRNKGNFPGRFSGRQFSNSRSEMNVSTLELGDSALYLCASSLVGTGELFFGEGSRLTVL.

This clonotype was picked up a small number of times. The V call is TRBV7-3, the J call TRBJ2-5, with D possibly being TRBD1 (5 bases). CDR3 length: 13 amino acids. CDR1 is SGHTA and CDR2 is FQGTGA in the germline V gene. V was pared by 5 bases and J by 3 bases, with 10 bases between. The CDR3 bases are TGTGCCAGCAGCCCTACAGGAAAAGAGACCCAGTACTTC. Its protein is CASSPTGKETQYF.

The chain combines TRBV12-3 or TRBV12-4 with TRBJ2-5; D gene ambiguous. The V end was cut by 5 bases, the J end by 2 bases, with 12 bases between. The length of the CDR3 is 14 residues. The CDR3 sequence: CASSMTAEQETQYF. CDR3 bases: TGTGCCAGCAGTATGACCGCCGAACAAGAGACCCAGTACTTC.